The T cell receptor beta chain described here comes from a study of regulatory T cells in long-lasting Graves disease. This clonotype was counted many times. Time point of the sample: newly diagnosed GD, antithyroid drugs for less than 3 months. PBMC-derived RNA was used for the TCR library. For TCR beta, libraries came from iRepertoire HTBI primers and Arm-PCR of CDR3 regions. TCRdb used MiXCR to reprocess the multiplex PCR reads, holding one entry per CDR3 protein. The data contain just over 600,000 distinct CDR3 sequences, under 20% of them singletons. This CDR3 region has 16 residues. The V gene's germline CDR1 is MNHNS and CDR2 SASEGT. V gave up 6 bases and J gave up 6 bases; unmatched junction bases: 13. These data also formed part of another study, on T cells in Graves' hyperthyroidism and ophthalmopathy.

This specimen consisted of peripheral blood mononuclear cells (PBMCs), obtained at new diagnosis, from a patient treated with antithyroid drugs. The V and J genes are TRBV6-1 and TRBJ2-1; 8 bases match TRBD1. The TCR sequence derives from a woman aged 30 to 39 with Graves disease. The CDR3 coding sequence is TGTGCCAGCAGCCGAAAACAGGGGGTGGGGGGCAATGAGCAGTTCTTC. Translated, it gives CASSRKQGVGGNEQFF.